The T cell receptor (beta chain) described here comes from a study of human T cells and chemical hapten exposure. Study-wide results and limits: As the donors had alopecia, their immune response may differ from healthy people's.

The CDR3 is 17 residues long. Trimming removed 0 bases from V and 6 bases from J; junction bases left unmatched: 9. Germline loops: CDR1 LGHDT, CDR2 YNNKEL (reference sequence). For the library, individual cDNA molecules each received unique molecular identifiers. Authors' data handling: Sample TCR totals centred on a median of approximately 96,000, ranging about 20,000 to 690,600. From the RACE reads, TCRdb called clonotypes with MiXCR, one entry per CDR3 protein. The V and J calls reflect TCRdb's pipeline rather than the authors' work. The sample lists 300,000 to 450,000 distinct CDR3 sequences; approximately 5.1% were seen once. This clonotype turned up a few times. Its antigen is still unknown. The time point denotes: pre-sensitization, week 0. Documented treatment: therapeutic diphenylcyclopropenone sensitization with weekly scalp DPC.

The gene calls are TRBV3-1 and TRBJ2-3; 10 nucleotides line up with TRBD2. The sequence came from a woman aged 50 to 60 with alopecia areata. Some clones in this sample may be carry-over from other donors' samples. Sequenced here: whole blood, sampled in connection with sensitization to the hapten diphenylcyclopropenone (DPC). CDR3 in amino acids: CASSQDLASGSADTQYF. In DNA form, the CDR3 reads TGTGCCAGCAGCCAAGATCTGGCTAGCGGGAGTGCGGATACGCAGTATTTT.